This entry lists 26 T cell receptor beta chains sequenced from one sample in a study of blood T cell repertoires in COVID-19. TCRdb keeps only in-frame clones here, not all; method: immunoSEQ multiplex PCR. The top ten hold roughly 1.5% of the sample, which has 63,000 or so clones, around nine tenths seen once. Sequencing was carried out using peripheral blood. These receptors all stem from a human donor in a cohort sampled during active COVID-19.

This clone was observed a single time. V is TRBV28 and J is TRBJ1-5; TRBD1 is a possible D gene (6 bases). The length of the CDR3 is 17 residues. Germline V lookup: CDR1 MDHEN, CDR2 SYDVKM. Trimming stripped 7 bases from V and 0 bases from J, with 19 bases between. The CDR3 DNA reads TGTGCCAGCACTTCCAGGTGGACAGATCCTAGCAATCAGCCCCAGCATTTT. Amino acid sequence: CASTSRWTDPSNQPQHF.

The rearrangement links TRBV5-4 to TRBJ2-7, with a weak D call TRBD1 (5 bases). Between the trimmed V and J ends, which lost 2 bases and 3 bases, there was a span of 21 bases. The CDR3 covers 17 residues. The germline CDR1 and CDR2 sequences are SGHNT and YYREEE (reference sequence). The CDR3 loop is CASSFSLGPRSHYEQYF. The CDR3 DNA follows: TGTGCCAGCAGCTTCTCGCTGGGGCCTAGATCCCACTACGAGCAGTACTTC.

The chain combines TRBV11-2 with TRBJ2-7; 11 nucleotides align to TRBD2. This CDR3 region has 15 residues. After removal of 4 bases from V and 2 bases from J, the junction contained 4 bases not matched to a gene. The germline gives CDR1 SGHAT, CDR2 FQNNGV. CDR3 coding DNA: TGTGCCAGCAGCTCATTAGCGGGGGGGACCTACGAGCAGTACTTC. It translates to CASSSLAGGTYEQYF.

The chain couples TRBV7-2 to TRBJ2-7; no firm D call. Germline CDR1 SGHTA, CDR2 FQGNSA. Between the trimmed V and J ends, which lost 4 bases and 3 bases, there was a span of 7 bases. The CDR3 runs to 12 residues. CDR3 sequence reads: CASSYDNYEQYF. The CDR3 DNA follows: TGTGCCAGCAGCTACGACAACTACGAGCAGTACTTC.

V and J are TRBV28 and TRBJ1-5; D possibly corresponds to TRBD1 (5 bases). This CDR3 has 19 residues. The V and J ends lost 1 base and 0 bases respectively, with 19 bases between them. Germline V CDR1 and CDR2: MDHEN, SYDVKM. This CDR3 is CASSLSGSGSLLSNQPQHF. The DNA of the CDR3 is TGTGCCAGCAGTTTATCAGGGTCTGGCTCTCTACTTAGCAATCAGCCCCAGCATTTT. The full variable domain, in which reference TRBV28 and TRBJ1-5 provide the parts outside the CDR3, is DVKVTQSSRYLVKRTGEKVFLECVQDMDHENMFWYRQDPGLGLRLIYFSYDVKMKEKGDIPEGYSVSREKKERFSLILESASTNQTSMYLCASSLSGSGSLLSNQPQHFGDGTRLSIL.

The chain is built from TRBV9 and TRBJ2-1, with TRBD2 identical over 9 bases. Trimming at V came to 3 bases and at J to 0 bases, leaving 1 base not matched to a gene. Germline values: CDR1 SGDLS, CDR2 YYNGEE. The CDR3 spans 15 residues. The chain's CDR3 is CASSGSGSSYNEQFF. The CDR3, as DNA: TGTGCCAGCAGCGGTAGCGGGAGCTCCTACAATGAGCAGTTCTTC.

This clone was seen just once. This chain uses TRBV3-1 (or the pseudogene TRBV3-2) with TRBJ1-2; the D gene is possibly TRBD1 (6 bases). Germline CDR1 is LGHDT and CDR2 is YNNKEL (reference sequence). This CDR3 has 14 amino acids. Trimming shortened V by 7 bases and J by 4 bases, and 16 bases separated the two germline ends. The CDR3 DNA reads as TGTGCCAGCAAACCCGGGGGGGCTGGCTATGGCTACACCTTC. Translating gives CASKPGGAGYGYTF.

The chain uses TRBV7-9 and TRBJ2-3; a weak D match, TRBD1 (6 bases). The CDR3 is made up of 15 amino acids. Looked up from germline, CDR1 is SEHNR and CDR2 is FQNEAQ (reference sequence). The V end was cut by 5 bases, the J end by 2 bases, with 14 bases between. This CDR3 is CASSPTGSFTDTQYF. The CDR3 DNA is TGTGCCAGCAGCCCGACAGGATCCTTCACAGATACGCAGTATTTT. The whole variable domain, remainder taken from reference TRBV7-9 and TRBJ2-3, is DTGVSQNPRHKITKRGQNVTFRCDPISEHNRLYWYRQTLGQGPEFLTYFQNEAQLEKSRLLSDRFSAERPKGSFSTLEIQRTEQGDSAMYLCASSPTGSFTDTQYFGPGTRLTVL.

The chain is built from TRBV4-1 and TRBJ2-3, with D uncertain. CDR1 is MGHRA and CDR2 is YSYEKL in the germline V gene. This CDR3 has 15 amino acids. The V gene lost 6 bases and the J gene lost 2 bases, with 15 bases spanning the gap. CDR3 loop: CASSVAANPTDTQYF. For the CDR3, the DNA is TGCGCCAGCAGTGTAGCCGCGAACCCCACAGATACGCAGTATTTT.

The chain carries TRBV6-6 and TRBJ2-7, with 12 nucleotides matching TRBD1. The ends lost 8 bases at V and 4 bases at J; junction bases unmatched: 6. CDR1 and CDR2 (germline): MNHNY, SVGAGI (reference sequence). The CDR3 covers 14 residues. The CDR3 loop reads CASHRDRGQYEQYF. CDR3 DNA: TGTGCCAGCCACCGGGACAGGGGGCAGTACGAGCAGTACTTC.

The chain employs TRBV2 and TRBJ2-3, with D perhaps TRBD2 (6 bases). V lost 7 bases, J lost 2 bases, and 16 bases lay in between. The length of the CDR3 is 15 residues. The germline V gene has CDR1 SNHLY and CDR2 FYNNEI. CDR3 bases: TGTGCCAGCACCTTCGGGACTGTTCACACAGATACGCAGTATTTT. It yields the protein CASTFGTVHTDTQYF.

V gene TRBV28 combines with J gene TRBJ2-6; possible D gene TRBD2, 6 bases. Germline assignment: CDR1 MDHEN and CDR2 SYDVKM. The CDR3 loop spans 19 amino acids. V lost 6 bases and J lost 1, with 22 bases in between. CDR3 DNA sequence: TGTGCCAGCAGCCCCGGGGGTGCCCCCCTAGGGTCTGGGGCCAACGTCCTGACTTTC. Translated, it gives CASSPGGAPLGSGANVLTF.

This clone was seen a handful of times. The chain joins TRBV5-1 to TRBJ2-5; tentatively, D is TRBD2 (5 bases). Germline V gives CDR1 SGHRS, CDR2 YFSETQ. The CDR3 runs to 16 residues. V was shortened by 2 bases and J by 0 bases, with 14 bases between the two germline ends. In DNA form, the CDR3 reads TGCGCCAGCAGCTTCGGACTCTTCGATTACCAAGAGACCCAGTACTTC. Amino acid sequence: CASSFGLFDYQETQYF.

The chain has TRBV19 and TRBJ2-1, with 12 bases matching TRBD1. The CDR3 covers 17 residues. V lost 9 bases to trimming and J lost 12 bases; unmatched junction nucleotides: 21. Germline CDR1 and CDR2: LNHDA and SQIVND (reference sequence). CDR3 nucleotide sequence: TGTGCCAGCGCTTCGGGACAGGGGGCGACGGGAGTGGATGCGCAGTTCTTC. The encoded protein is CASASGQGATGVDAQFF.

The CDR3 coding sequence is TGTGCCATCGGCAACAGGGGGGAGGGGTATGGCTACACCTTC. Encoded protein: CAIGNRGEGYGYTF. This chain uses TRBV10-3 with TRBJ1-2, with 8 bases identical to TRBD1. This CDR3 is 14 amino acids long. Germline CDR1 reads ENHRY; CDR2 reads SYGVKD. With 8 bases clipped from V and 5 bases from J, the junction kept 10 bases outside the gene matches.

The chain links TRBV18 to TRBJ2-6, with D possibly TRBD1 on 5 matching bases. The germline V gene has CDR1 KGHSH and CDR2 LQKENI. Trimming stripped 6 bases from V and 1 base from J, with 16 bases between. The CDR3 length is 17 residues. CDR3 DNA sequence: TGTGCCAGCTCCCTCTGGCAGGGCCTTTCTGGGGCCAACGTCCTGACTTTC. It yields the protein CASSLWQGLSGANVLTF.

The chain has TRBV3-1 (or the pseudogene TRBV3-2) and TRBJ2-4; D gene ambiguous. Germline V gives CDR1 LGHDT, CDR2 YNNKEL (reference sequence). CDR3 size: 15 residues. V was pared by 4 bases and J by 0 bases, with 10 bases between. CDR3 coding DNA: TGTGCCAGCAGCCCACGACTTTCAGCCAAAAACATTCAGTACTTC. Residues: CASSPRLSAKNIQYF.

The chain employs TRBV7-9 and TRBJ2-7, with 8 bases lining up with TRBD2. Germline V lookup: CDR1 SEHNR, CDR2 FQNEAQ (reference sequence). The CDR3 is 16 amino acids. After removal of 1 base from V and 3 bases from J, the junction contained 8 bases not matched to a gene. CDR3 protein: CASSLGGGTSGYEQYF. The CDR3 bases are TGTGCCAGCAGCTTAGGAGGGGGTACTAGCGGCTACGAGCAGTACTTC.

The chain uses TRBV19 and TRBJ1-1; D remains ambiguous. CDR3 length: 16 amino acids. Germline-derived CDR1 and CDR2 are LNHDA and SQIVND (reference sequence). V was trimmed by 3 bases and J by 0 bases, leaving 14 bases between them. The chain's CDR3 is CASSIRNVVMNTEAFF. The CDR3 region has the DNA TGTGCCAGTAGTATTAGAAACGTCGTGATGAACACTGAAGCTTTCTTT. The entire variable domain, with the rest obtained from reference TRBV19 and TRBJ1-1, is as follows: DGGITQSPKYLFRKEGQNVTLSCEQNLNHDAMYWYRQDPGQGLRLIYYSQIVNDFQKGDIAEGYSVSREKKESFPLTVTSAQKNPTAFYLCASSIRNVVMNTEAFFGQGTRLTVV.

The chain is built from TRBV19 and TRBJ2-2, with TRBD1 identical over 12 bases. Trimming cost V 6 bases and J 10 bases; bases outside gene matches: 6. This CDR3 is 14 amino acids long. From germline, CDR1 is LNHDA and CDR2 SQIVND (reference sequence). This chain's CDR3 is CASSLGQGAKELFF. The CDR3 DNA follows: TGTGCCAGTAGCCTGGGACAGGGGGCGAAGGAGCTGTTTTTT. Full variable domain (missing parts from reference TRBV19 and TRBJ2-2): DGGITQSPKYLFRKEGQNVTLSCEQNLNHDAMYWYRQDPGQGLRLIYYSQIVNDFQKGDIAEGYSVSREKKESFPLTVTSAQKNPTAFYLCASSLGQGAKELFFGEGSRLTVL.

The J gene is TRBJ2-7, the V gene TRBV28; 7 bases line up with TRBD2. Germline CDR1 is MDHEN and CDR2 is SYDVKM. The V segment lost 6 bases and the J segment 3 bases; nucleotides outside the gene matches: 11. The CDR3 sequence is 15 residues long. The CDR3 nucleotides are TGTGCCAGCAGCGGCGGCGGCGGGGGTAACTACGAGCAGTACTTC. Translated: CASSGGGGGNYEQYF.

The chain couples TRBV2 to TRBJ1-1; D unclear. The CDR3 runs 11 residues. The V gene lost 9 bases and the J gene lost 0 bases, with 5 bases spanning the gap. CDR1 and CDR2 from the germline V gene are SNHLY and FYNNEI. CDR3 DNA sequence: TGTGCCAGTTCTATGAACACTGAAGCTTTCTTT. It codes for CASSMNTEAFF.

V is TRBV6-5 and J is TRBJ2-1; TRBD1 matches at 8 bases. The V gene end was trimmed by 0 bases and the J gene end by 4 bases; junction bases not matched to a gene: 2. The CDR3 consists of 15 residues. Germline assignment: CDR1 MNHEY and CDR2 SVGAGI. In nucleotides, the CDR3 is TGTGCCAGCAGTTACTCCTGGGACAGGTACAATGAGCAGTTCTTC. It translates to CASSYSWDRYNEQFF.

CDR3 residues: CASRGLAGSYEQYF. The CDR3 nucleotides are TGTGCCAGCAGGGGACTAGCGGGTAGCTACGAGCAGTACTTC. The rearrangement uses TRBV2 and TRBJ2-7; TRBD2 matches at 12 bases. V trimming: 6 bases; J trimming: 3 bases; junction bases outside the gene matches: 3. The germline gives CDR1 SNHLY, CDR2 FYNNEI. The CDR3 has 14 amino acids. Together with reference TRBV2 and TRBJ2-7, the CDR3 gives the full variable domain: EPEVTQTPSHQVTQMGQEVILRCVPISNHLYFYWYRQILGQKVEFLVSFYNNEISEKSEIFDDQFSVERPDGSNFTLKIRSTKLEDSAMYFCASRGLAGSYEQYFGPGTRLTVT.

The CDR3 reads CAWSGGMDIQYF. CDR3 in DNA: TGTGCCTGGAGCGGGGGGATGGACATTCAGTACTTC. This sequence joins TRBV30 and TRBJ2-4; TRBD2 agrees at 7 bases. Germline V CDR1 and CDR2: GTSNPN, SVGIG (reference sequence). The J segment lost 8 bases and the V segment lost 3 bases, leaving 4 bases of the junction unmatched. CDR3 length: 12 residues.

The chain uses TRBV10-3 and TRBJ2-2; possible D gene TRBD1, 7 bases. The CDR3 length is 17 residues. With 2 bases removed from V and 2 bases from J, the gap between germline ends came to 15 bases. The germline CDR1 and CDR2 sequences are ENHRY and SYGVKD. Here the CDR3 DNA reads TGTGCCATCAGTGAGAGGCAGGGGGGAGGAAACACCGGGGAGCTGTTTTTT. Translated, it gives CAISERQGGGNTGELFF.